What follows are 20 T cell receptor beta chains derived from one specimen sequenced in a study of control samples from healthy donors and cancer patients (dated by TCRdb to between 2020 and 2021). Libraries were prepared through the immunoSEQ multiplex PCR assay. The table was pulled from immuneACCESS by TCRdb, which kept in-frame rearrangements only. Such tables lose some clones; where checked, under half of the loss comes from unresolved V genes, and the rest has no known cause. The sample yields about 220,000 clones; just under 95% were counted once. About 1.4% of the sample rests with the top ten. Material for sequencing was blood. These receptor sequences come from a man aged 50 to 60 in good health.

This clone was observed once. This CDR3 reads CASSLEGGYTDTQYF. The DNA for the CDR3 is TGTGCCAGCAGCTTAGAGGGGGGTTACACAGATACGCAGTATTTT. This chain links TRBV7-6 with TRBJ2-3; D possibly matches TRBD1 or TRBD2 (6 bases each). Trimming shortened V by 1 base and J by 2 bases, and 10 bases separated the two germline ends. Germline assignment: CDR1 SGHVS and CDR2 FNYEAQ. The CDR3 spans 15 residues.

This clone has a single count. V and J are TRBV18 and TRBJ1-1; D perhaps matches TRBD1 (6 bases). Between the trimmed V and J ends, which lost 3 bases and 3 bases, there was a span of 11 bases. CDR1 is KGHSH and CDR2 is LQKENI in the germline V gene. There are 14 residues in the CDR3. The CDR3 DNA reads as TGTGCCAGCTCACCTTGGGCAGGGGACACTGAAGCTTTCTTT. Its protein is CASSPWAGDTEAFF.

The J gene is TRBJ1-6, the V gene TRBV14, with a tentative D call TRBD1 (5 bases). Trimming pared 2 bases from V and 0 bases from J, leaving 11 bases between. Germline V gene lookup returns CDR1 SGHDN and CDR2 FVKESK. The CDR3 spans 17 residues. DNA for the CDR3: TGTGCCAGCAGCCAAAGGGGCGCGAACTCCTATAATTCACCCCTCCACTTT. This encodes CASSQRGANSYNSPLHF. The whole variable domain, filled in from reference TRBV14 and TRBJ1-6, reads EAGVTQFPSHSVIEKGQTVTLRCDPISGHDNLYWYRRVMGKEIKFLLHFVKESKQDESGMPNNRFLAERTGGTYSTLKVQPAELEDSGVYFCASSQRGANSYNSPLHFGNGTRLTVT.

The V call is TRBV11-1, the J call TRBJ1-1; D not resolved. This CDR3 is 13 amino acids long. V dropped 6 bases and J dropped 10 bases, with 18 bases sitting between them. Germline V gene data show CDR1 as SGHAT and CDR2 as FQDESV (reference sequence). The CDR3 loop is CASSADSYHRAFF. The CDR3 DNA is TGTGCCAGCAGTGCAGATTCCTATCATCGAGCTTTCTTT.

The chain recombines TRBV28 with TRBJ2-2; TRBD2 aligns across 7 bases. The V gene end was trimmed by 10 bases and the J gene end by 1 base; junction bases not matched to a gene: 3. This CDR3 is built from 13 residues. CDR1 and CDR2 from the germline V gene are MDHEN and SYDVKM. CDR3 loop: CATQRGNTGELFF. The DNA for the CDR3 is TGTGCCACGCAGCGGGGGAACACCGGGGAGCTGTTTTTT.

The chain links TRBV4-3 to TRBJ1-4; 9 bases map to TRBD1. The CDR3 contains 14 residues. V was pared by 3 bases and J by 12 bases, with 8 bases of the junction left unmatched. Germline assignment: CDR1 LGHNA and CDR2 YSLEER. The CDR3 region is CASSHRTGDGELFF. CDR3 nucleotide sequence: TGCGCCAGCAGCCACCGGACAGGGGACGGGGAACTGTTTTTT.

The CDR3 nucleotides are TGCAGCGTTGTGGGGGGGTACACCGGGGAGCTGTTTTTT. Protein sequence: CSVVGGYTGELFF. The V gene is TRBV29-1, the J gene TRBJ2-2; 7 bases match TRBD2. The CDR3 contains 13 residues. The V gene's germline CDR1 is SQVTM and CDR2 ANQGSEA. The V segment lost 4 bases and the J segment 3 bases; nucleotides outside the gene matches: 2.

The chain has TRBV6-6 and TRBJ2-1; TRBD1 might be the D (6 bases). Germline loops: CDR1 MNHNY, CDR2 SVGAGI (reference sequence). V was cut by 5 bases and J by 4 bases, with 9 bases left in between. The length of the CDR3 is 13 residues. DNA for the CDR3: TGTGCCAGCAGTGCACAGGGTTACAATGAGCAGTTCTTC. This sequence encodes CASSAQGYNEQFF.

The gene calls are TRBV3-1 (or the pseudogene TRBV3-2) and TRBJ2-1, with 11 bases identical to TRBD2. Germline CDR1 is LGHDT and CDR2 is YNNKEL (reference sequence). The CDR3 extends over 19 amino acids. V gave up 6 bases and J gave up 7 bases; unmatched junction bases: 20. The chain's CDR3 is CASSKDNPSGGPGVNEQFF. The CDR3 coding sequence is TGTGCCAGCAGTAAAGATAACCCTAGCGGGGGGCCTGGGGTAAATGAGCAGTTCTTC.

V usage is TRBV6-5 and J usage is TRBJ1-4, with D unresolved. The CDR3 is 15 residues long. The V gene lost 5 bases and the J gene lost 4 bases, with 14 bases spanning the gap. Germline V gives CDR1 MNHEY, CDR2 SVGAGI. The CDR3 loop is CASSQSLEINEKLFF. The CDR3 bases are TGTGCCAGCAGTCAATCCTTAGAGATTAATGAAAAACTGTTTTTT.

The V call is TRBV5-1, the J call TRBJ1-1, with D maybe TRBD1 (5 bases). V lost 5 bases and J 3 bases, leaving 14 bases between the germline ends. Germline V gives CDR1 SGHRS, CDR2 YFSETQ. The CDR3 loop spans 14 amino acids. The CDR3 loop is CASRGQVRDTEAFF. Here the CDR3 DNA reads TGCGCCAGCAGGGGGCAGGTTCGGGACACTGAAGCTTTCTTT. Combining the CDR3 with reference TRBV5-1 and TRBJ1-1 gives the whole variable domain KAGVTQTPRYLIKTRGQQVTLSCSPISGHRSVSWYQQTPGQGLQFLFEYFSETQRNKGNFPGRFSGRQFSNSRSEMNVSTLELGDSALYLCASRGQVRDTEAFFGQGTRLTVV.

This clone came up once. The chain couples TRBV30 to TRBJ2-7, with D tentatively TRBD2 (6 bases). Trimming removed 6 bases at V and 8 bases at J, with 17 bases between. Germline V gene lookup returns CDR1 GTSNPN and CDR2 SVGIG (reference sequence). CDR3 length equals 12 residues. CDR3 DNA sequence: TGTGCCTGTCGGGCGGGAACATTTAAGCAGTACTTC. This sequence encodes CACRAGTFKQYF.

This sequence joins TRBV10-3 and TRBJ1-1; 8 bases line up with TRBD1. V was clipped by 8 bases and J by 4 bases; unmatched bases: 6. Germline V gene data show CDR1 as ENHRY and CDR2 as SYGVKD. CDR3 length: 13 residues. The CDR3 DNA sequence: TGTGCCATCGGGGCAGGGGGCTTCACTGAAGCTTTCTTT. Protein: CAIGAGGFTEAFF.

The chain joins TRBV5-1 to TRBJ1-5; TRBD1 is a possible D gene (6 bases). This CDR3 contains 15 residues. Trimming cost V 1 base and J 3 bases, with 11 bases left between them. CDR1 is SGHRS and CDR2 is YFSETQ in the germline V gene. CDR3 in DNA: TGCGCCAGCAGCTTGATCGGGGGCCCCAATCAGCCCCAGCATTTT. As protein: CASSLIGGPNQPQHF.

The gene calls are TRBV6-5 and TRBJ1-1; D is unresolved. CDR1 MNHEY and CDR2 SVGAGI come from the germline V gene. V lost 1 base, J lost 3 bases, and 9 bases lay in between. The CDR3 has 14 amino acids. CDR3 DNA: TGTGCCAGCAGTTACTTAGGACGGTACACTGAAGCTTTCTTT. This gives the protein CASSYLGRYTEAFF.

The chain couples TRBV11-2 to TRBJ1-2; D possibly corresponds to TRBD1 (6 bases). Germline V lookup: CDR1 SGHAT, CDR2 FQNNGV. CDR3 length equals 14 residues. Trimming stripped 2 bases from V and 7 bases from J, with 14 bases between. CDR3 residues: CASSLLGAILGYTF. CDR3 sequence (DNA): TGTGCCAGCAGCTTATTGGGGGCCATTCTTGGCTACACCTTC. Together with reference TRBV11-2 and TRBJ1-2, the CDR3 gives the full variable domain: EAGVAQSPRYKIIEKRQSVAFWCNPISGHATLYWYQQILGQGPKLLIQFQNNGVVDDSQLPKDRFSAERLKGVDSTLKIQPAKLEDSAVYLCASSLLGAILGYTFGSGTRLTVV.

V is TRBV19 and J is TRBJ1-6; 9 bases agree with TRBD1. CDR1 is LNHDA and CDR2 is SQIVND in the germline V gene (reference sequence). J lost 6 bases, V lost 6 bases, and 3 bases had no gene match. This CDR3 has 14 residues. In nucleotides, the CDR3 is TGTGCCAGTAGCCCGGACAGGGGTAATTCACCCCTCCACTTT. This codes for CASSPDRGNSPLHF.

CDR3 in amino acids: CASSIRRGGQETQYF. CDR3 in DNA: TGTGCCAGTAGTATAAGGCGGGGGGGCCAAGAGACCCAGTACTTC. This chain joins TRBV19 and TRBJ2-5, with 9 nucleotides matching TRBD2. Germline assignment: CDR1 LNHDA and CDR2 SQIVND (reference sequence). This CDR3 region has 15 residues. The ends lost 2 bases at V and 1 base at J; junction bases unmatched: 2.

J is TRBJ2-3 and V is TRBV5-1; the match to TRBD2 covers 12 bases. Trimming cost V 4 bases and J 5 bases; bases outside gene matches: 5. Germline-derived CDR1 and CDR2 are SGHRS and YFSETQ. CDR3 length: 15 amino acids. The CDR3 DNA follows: TGCGCCAGCAGCCCGACTAGCGGGGGCAGAGATACGCAGTATTTT. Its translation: CASSPTSGGRDTQYF. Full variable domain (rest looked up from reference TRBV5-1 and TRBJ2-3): KAGVTQTPRYLIKTRGQQVTLSCSPISGHRSVSWYQQTPGQGLQFLFEYFSETQRNKGNFPGRFSGRQFSNSRSEMNVSTLELGDSALYLCASSPTSGGRDTQYFGPGTRLTVL.

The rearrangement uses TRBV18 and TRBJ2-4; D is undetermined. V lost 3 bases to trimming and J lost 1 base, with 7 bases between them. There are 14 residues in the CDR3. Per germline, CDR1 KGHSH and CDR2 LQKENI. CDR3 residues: CASSPSSAKNIQYF. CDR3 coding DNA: TGTGCCAGCTCACCCTCGTCGGCCAAAAACATTCAGTACTTC. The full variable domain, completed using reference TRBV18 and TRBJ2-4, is NAGVMQNPRHLVRRRGQEARLRCSPMKGHSHVYWYRQLPEEGLKFMVYLQKENIIDESGMPKERFSAEFPKEGPSILRIQQVVRGDSAAYFCASSPSSAKNIQYFGAGTRLSVL.